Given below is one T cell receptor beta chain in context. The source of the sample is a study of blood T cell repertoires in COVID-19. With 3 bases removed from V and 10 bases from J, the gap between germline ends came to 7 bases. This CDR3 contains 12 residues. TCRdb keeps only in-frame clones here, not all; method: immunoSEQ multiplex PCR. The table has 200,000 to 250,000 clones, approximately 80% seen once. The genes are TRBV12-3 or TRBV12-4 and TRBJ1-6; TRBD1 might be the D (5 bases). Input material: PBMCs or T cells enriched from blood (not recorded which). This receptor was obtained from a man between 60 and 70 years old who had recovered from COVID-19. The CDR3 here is CASSFQGSPLHF. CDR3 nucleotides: TGTGCCAGCAGTTTTCAGGGATCACCCCTCCACTTT.